This T cell receptor (beta chain) was sequenced during a study of identical twins. General study points: Analyses of zero insertions could be partly confounded by invariant MAIT and iNKT cells.

No donor was unhealthy or non-Caucasian. The germline V gene encodes CDR1 SGHTA and CDR2 FQGNSA. CDR3 length equals 15 residues. After removal of 5 bases from V and 11 bases from J, the junction contained 10 bases not matched to a gene. Template switching added a universal primer site, and cDNA bore unique molecular identifiers. TCRdb recomputed calls from the 5' RACE reads with MiXCR, one row per CDR3 protein. The data hold some 1,600,000 distinct CDR3 sequences, with less than 40% observed a single time. A note on this clonotype: Antigen unknown.

Material: cord blood. The source of this sequence is a newborn girl in good health. The V gene is TRBV7-2, the J gene TRBJ2-5; 14 bases are a match to TRBD2. DNA for the CDR3: TGTGCCAGCAGCCTGACTAGCGGGGGGGCCGGGGAGCAGTACTTC. Its protein is CASSLTSGGAGEQYF.